A selection of T cell receptor beta chains follows, all from one sample in a study of T cells in localized non-small cell lung cancer. Profiled with immunoSEQ multiplex PCR; TCRdb holds only in-frame clones, not every one. Altogether about 60,000 clones are present, roughly 90% being singletons, with the ten largest covering under 2%. Sequenced here: peripheral blood, sampled before any cancer treatment. These receptor sequences come from a woman aged 40 to 75 with stage I lung adenocarcinoma. Each CDR3 is given with its conserved first and last residue. The order of the fields is CDR3 DNA, CDR3 protein, D gene, J gene, CDR3 length, clone size, V gene. The D gene is left open where the match is weak. Only some rows state a clone size, as once, few, many or a class for expanded clones.

CDR3nt: TGTGCCAGCCGTACGCAAGGGCGGGAGACCCAGTACTTC
CDR3aa: CASRTQGRETQYF
d_gene: NA
j_gene: TRBJ2-5
len: 13
abundance: NA
v_gene: TRBV28

CDR3nt: TGTGCCAGCAGCGAGGGGGATCCCTACGAGCAGTACTTC
CDR3aa: CASSEGDPYEQYF
d_gene: NA
j_gene: TRBJ2-7
len: 13
abundance: NA
v_gene: TRBV7-3

CDR3nt: TGTGCCAGCAGCTGGGAGGGGAACACTGAAGCTTTCTTT
CDR3aa: CASSWEGNTEAFF
d_gene: NA
j_gene: TRBJ1-1
len: 13
abundance: NA
v_gene: TRBV5-4

CDR3nt: TGTGCCAGCAGTGACGGACAGGGAGATACGCAGTATTTT
CDR3aa: CASSDGQGDTQYF
d_gene: TRBD1
j_gene: TRBJ2-3
len: 13
abundance: once
v_gene: TRBV2

CDR3nt: TGTGCCAGCAGGACAGGGGTTGGAAACACCATATATTTT
CDR3aa: CASRTGVGNTIYF
d_gene: TRBD1
j_gene: TRBJ1-3
len: 13
abundance: NA
v_gene: TRBV6-1

CDR3nt: TGTGCCAGCAGTCTCCGGACGGGACGGGGAAAACTGTTTTTT
CDR3aa: CASSLRTGRGKLFF
d_gene: NA
j_gene: TRBJ1-4
len: 14
abundance: NA
v_gene: TRBV6-5

CDR3nt: TGTGCCAGCAGTCCCTTGGGGGGGAGGAACACTGAAGCTTTCTTT
CDR3aa: CASSPLGGRNTEAFF
d_gene: NA
j_gene: TRBJ1-1
len: 15
abundance: NA
v_gene: TRBV5-6

CDR3nt: TGTGCCAGCAGTTTAAGGGCCCTGAACACTGAAGCTTTCTTT
CDR3aa: CASSLRALNTEAFF
d_gene: NA
j_gene: TRBJ1-1
len: 14
abundance: NA
v_gene: TRBV28

CDR3nt: TGTGCCAGCAGTCGAGGACTAGCGGGAGGGCAAGAGACCCAGTACTTC
CDR3aa: CASSRGLAGGQETQYF
d_gene: TRBD2
j_gene: TRBJ2-5
len: 16
abundance: once
v_gene: TRBV27

CDR3nt: TGTGCCAGCAGGATCGGGACAGGGATCACTGAAGCTTTCTTT
CDR3aa: CASRIGTGITEAFF
d_gene: TRBD1
j_gene: TRBJ1-1
len: 14
abundance: NA
v_gene: TRBV2

CDR3nt: TGTGCCAGCAGTCCCAAAAGTAGCTGGGATACGCAGTATTTT
CDR3aa: CASSPKSSWDTQYF
d_gene: NA
j_gene: TRBJ2-3
len: 14
abundance: NA
v_gene: TRBV7-3

CDR3nt: TGTGCCAGCAGTCAACGGACAGGGATAATAAATGAGCAGTTCTTC
CDR3aa: CASSQRTGIINEQFF
d_gene: TRBD1
j_gene: TRBJ2-1
len: 15
abundance: NA
v_gene: TRBV27

CDR3nt: TGTGCCAGTAGTATAAGAGGGTCTGGGGCCAACGTCCTGACTTTC
CDR3aa: CASSIRGSGANVLTF
d_gene: NA
j_gene: TRBJ2-6
len: 15
abundance: NA
v_gene: TRBV19

CDR3nt: TGTGCCAGCAGTGAGCTCAGGGCAGGGGGGGGCAATCAGCCCCAGCATTTT
CDR3aa: CASSELRAGGGNQPQHF
d_gene: TRBD1
j_gene: TRBJ1-5
len: 17
abundance: NA
v_gene: TRBV6-1

CDR3nt: TGCGCCAGCAGCTTGGGGTTGGCTAGCACAGATACGCAGTATTTT
CDR3aa: CASSLGLASTDTQYF
d_gene: NA
j_gene: TRBJ2-3
len: 15
abundance: NA
v_gene: TRBV5-1

CDR3nt: TGTGCCAGTAGTGTCCAAGGGGGGCAAGATACGCAGTATTTT
CDR3aa: CASSVQGGQDTQYF
d_gene: NA
j_gene: TRBJ2-3
len: 14
abundance: NA
v_gene: TRBV19

CDR3nt: TGTGCCAGCTTGCAGGGGGAGACTGAAGCTTTCTTT
CDR3aa: CASLQGETEAFF
d_gene: TRBD1
j_gene: TRBJ1-1
len: 12
abundance: NA
v_gene: TRBV7-8

CDR3nt: TGTGCCAGCAGCGTAGACAGGGCTGGAAACACCATATATTTT
CDR3aa: CASSVDRAGNTIYF
d_gene: NA
j_gene: TRBJ1-3
len: 14
abundance: NA
v_gene: TRBV9

CDR3nt: TGTGCCAGTAGTATAAAATGGAACACTGAAGCTTTCTTT
CDR3aa: CASSIKWNTEAFF
d_gene: NA
j_gene: TRBJ1-1
len: 13
abundance: NA
v_gene: TRBV19

CDR3nt: TGTGCCAGCAGTGAAGCGGGACAGCCCCAGCATTTT
CDR3aa: CASSEAGQPQHF
d_gene: NA
j_gene: TRBJ1-5
len: 12
abundance: NA
v_gene: TRBV6-1

CDR3nt: TGTGCCAGCAGTTACGACCAGACTAGCGGGGAGCAGTTCTTC
CDR3aa: CASSYDQTSGEQFF
d_gene: TRBD2
j_gene: TRBJ2-1
len: 14
abundance: NA
v_gene: TRBV6-5

CDR3nt: TGTGCCAGCAGCCGTGGACAGGTTTATCCCCCCACCAAGCTGATCTTC
CDR3aa: CASSRGQVYPPTKLIF
d_gene: TRBD1
j_gene: TRBJ2-1
len: 16
abundance: NA
v_gene: TRBV5-4

CDR3nt: TGTGCCAGCACGACGGGCGGGGGCTCAACTAATGAAAAACTGTTTTTT
CDR3aa: CASTTGGGSTNEKLFF
d_gene: NA
j_gene: TRBJ1-4
len: 16
abundance: NA
v_gene: TRBV9

CDR3nt: TGTGCCAGTACGGACGGGATGGTGACTGAAGCTTTCTTT
CDR3aa: CASTDGMVTEAFF
d_gene: NA
j_gene: TRBJ1-1
len: 13
abundance: NA
v_gene: TRBV19

CDR3nt: TGTGCCAGCAGCTTAGGGGCAGGAAATGAAAAACTGTTTTTT
CDR3aa: CASSLGAGNEKLFF
d_gene: NA
j_gene: TRBJ1-4
len: 14
abundance: NA
v_gene: TRBV7-9

CDR3nt: TGTGCCAGCAGCTTAGCGGGAGGCCCCCCCAATGAGCAGTTCTTC
CDR3aa: CASSLAGGPPNEQFF
d_gene: NA
j_gene: TRBJ2-1
len: 15
abundance: once
v_gene: TRBV7-2

CDR3nt: TGTGCCTGGAGTCCCTCCCTAGGGACCGTCTCCTACAATGAGCAGTTCTTC
CDR3aa: CAWSPSLGTVSYNEQFF
d_gene: NA
j_gene: TRBJ2-1
len: 17
abundance: NA
v_gene: TRBV30

CDR3nt: TGTGCCAGCAACAGAGGAGGTAACGAGCAGTACTTC
CDR3aa: CASNRGGNEQYF
d_gene: NA
j_gene: TRBJ2-7
len: 12
abundance: NA
v_gene: TRBV9

CDR3nt: TGCGCCAGCAGCGACGGGGGGACTAATGAAAAACTGTTTTTT
CDR3aa: CASSDGGTNEKLFF
d_gene: NA
j_gene: TRBJ1-4
len: 14
abundance: once
v_gene: TRBV5-1

CDR3nt: TGTGCCATCCTGGACAGGGAGAGGGGGGATAATGAAAAACTGTTTTTT
CDR3aa: CAILDRERGDNEKLFF
d_gene: TRBD1
j_gene: TRBJ1-4
len: 16
abundance: NA
v_gene: TRBV7-9

CDR3nt: TGTGCCAGTAGTAGAACAGGGGTCGCCAAAAACATTCAGTACTTC
CDR3aa: CASSRTGVAKNIQYF
d_gene: TRBD1
j_gene: TRBJ2-4
len: 15
abundance: once
v_gene: TRBV19

CDR3nt: TGTGCCAGCAGCCAAGCACGATTCGGAAAGGCTTTCTTT
CDR3aa: CASSQARFGKAFF
d_gene: NA
j_gene: TRBJ1-1
len: 13
abundance: NA
v_gene: TRBV14

CDR3nt: TGTGCCAGCAGTGGGTCTAGCGAGGAAACTGAGCAGTTCTTC
CDR3aa: CASSGSSEETEQFF
d_gene: NA
j_gene: TRBJ2-1
len: 14
abundance: NA
v_gene: TRBV2

CDR3nt: TGTGCCAGCAGTGGCGGGGTCCGGAACACTGAAGCTTTCTTT
CDR3aa: CASSGGVRNTEAFF
d_gene: NA
j_gene: TRBJ1-1
len: 14
abundance: once
v_gene: TRBV6-5

CDR3nt: TGCGCCAGCAGTGAGAGCGGACATACTGGAAACACCATATATTTT
CDR3aa: CASSESGHTGNTIYF
d_gene: NA
j_gene: TRBJ1-3
len: 15
abundance: NA
v_gene: TRBV10-1

CDR3nt: TGTGCCAGCAGCTTGGCCGGGGGCGCATCCTATAATTCACCCCTCCACTTT
CDR3aa: CASSLAGGASYNSPLHF
d_gene: NA
j_gene: TRBJ1-6
len: 17
abundance: NA
v_gene: TRBV5-6

CDR3nt: TGTGCCAGTAGTTTCCGGACAGGATACACTGAAGCTTTCTTT
CDR3aa: CASSFRTGYTEAFF
d_gene: TRBD1
j_gene: TRBJ1-1
len: 14
abundance: NA
v_gene: TRBV19

CDR3nt: TGTGCCAGCATAAGGACAGGTTGGGGTAATGAAAAACTGTTTTTT
CDR3aa: CASIRTGWGNEKLFF
d_gene: TRBD1
j_gene: TRBJ1-4
len: 15
abundance: NA
v_gene: TRBV28

CDR3nt: TGTGCCAGCTCCCCTAACAGACTAGCGGACAATGAGCAGTTCTTC
CDR3aa: CASSPNRLADNEQFF
d_gene: TRBD2
j_gene: TRBJ2-1
len: 15
abundance: NA
v_gene: TRBV18

CDR3nt: TGTGCCTGGGGATGGCGGGAGGCTGGGGAGACCCAGTACTTC
CDR3aa: CAWGWREAGETQYF
d_gene: TRBD2
j_gene: TRBJ2-5
len: 14
abundance: NA
v_gene: TRBV30

CDR3nt: TGCACCAGCAGCCAAGAGGTTATATCCCGGAGACTAGCGGGAAAAGAGACCCAGTACTTC
CDR3aa: CTSSQEVISRRLAGKETQYF
d_gene: NA
j_gene: TRBJ2-5
len: 20
abundance: NA
v_gene: TRBV1

CDR3nt: TGTGCCAGCAGTTACGATGTAAACACTGAAGCTTTCTTT
CDR3aa: CASSYDVNTEAFF
d_gene: NA
j_gene: TRBJ1-1
len: 13
abundance: NA
v_gene: TRBV6-5

CDR3nt: TGTGCCAGCAGCCGGACAGGGTCAAACTATGGCTACACCTTC
CDR3aa: CASSRTGSNYGYTF
d_gene: TRBD1
j_gene: TRBJ1-2
len: 14
abundance: NA
v_gene: TRBV7-9

CDR3nt: TGTGCCAGCAGTGAAGGGCCCGGGACCAACTACGAGCAGTACTTC
CDR3aa: CASSEGPGTNYEQYF
d_gene: NA
j_gene: TRBJ2-7
len: 15
abundance: NA
v_gene: TRBV6-1

CDR3nt: TGTGCCAGCTCACCAACCGCCCTGAACACTGAAGCTTTCTTT
CDR3aa: CASSPTALNTEAFF
d_gene: NA
j_gene: TRBJ1-1
len: 14
abundance: NA
v_gene: TRBV18

CDR3nt: TGTGCCAGTAGGGGACTAGCGCCGAAAGACTACGAGCAGTACTTC
CDR3aa: CASRGLAPKDYEQYF
d_gene: TRBD2
j_gene: TRBJ2-7
len: 15
abundance: NA
v_gene: TRBV19

CDR3nt: TGTGCCAGCAGCACGACCGGGACAAAAAGGGGGAATGAGCAGTTCTTC
CDR3aa: CASSTTGTKRGNEQFF
d_gene: NA
j_gene: TRBJ2-1
len: 16
abundance: once
v_gene: TRBV7-2